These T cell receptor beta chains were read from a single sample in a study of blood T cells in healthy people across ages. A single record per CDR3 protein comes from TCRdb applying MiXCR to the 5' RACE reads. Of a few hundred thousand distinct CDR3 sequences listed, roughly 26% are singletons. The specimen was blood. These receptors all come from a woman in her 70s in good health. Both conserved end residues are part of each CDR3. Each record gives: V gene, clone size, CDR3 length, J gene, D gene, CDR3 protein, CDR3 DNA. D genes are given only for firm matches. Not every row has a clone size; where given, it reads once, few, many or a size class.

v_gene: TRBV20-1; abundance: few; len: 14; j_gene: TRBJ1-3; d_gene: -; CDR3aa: CSAATGDSGNTIYF; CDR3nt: TGCAGTGCTGCCACAGGCGACTCTGGAAACACCATATATTTT
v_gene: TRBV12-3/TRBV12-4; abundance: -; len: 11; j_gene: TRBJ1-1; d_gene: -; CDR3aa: CASETNTEAFF; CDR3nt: TGTGCCAGTGAGACGAACACTGAAGCTTTCTTT
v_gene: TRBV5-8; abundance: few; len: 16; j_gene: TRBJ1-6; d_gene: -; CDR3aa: CASSPRGRSYNSPLHF; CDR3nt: TGTGCCAGCAGCCCGAGGGGCAGGAGCTATAATTCACCCCTCCACTTT
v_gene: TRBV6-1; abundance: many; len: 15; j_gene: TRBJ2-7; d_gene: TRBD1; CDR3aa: CASKETGTGFAEQYF; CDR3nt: TGTGCCAGCAAAGAGACCGGGACAGGGTTCGCCGAGCAGTACTTC
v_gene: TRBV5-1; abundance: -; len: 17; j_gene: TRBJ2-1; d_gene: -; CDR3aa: CASSLEGAAATYNEQFF; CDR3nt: TGCGCCAGCAGCTTGGAAGGTGCGGCGGCCACCTACAATGAGCAGTTCTTC
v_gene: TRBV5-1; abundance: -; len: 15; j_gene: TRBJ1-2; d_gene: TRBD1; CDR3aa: CASSLAVGQGQGYTF; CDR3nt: TGCGCCAGCAGCTTGGCCGTGGGACAGGGCCAAGGCTACACCTTC
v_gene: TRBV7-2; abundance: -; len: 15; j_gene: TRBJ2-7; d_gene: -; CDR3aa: CASTGAKANSYEQYF; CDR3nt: TGTGCCAGCACTGGAGCCAAGGCCAACTCCTACGAGCAGTACTTC
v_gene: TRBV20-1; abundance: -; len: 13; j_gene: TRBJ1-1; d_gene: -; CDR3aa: CSAPLIGTPEAFF; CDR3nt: TGCAGTGCCCCCCTCATTGGGACACCTGAAGCTTTCTTT
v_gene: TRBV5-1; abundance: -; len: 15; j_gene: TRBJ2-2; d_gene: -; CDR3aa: CASNVETGNTGELFF; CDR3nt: TGCGCCAGCAACGTCGAGACAGGGAACACCGGGGAGCTGTTTTTT
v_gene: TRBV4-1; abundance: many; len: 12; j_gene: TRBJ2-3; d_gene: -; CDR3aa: CASSQGIDTQYF; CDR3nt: TGCGCCAGCAGCCAAGGCATAGATACGCAGTATTTT
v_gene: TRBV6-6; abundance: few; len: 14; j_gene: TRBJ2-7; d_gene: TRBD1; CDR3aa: CASSYRDSRYEQYF; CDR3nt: TGTGCCAGCAGTTACCGGGACAGTCGCTACGAGCAGTACTTC
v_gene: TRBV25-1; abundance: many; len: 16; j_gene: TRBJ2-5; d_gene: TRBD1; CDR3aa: CASSDPGTDNQETQYF; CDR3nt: TGTGCCAGCAGTGACCCCGGGACAGATAATCAAGAGACCCAGTACTTC
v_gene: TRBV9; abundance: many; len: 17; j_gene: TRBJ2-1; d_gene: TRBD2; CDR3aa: CASSLRGGTSGNNEQFF; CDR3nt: TGTGCCAGCAGCCTACGAGGCGGGACTAGCGGGAACAATGAGCAGTTCTTC
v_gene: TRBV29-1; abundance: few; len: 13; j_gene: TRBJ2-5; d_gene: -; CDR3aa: CSVEGSSAETQYF; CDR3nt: TGCAGCGTTGAGGGCTCCTCCGCGGAGACCCAGTACTTC
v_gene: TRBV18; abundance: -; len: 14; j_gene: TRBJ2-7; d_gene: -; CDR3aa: CASSPQGSFYEQYF; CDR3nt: TGTGCCAGCTCACCACAGGGTAGCTTCTACGAGCAGTACTTC
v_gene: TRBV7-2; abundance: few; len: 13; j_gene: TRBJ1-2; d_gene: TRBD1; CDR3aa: CASSLRGHYGYTF; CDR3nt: TGTGCCAGCAGCTTAAGGGGGCACTATGGCTACACCTTC
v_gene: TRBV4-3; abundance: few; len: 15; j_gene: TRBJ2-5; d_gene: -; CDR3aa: CASSQVALPRETQYF; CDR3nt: TGCGCCAGCAGCCAAGTGGCACTCCCCCGGGAGACCCAGTACTTC
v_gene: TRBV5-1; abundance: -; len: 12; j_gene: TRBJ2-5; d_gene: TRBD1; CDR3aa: CASSWTGPPQYF; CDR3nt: TGCGCCAGCAGCTGGACAGGGCCCCCGCAGTACTTC
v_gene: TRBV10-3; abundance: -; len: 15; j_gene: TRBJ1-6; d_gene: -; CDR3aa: CAIRASGKTESPLHF; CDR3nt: TGTGCCATCAGGGCCTCCGGGAAAACAGAATCACCCCTCCACTTT
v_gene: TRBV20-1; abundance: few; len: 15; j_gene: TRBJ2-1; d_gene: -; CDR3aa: CSARGHGSSYNEQFF; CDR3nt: TGCAGTGCTAGAGGGCACGGGAGCTCCTACAATGAGCAGTTCTTC
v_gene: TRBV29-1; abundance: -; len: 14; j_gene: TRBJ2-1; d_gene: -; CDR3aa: CSVGGWGSDNEQSF; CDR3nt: TGCAGCGTGGGTGGGTGGGGTAGCGACAATGAGCAGTCCTTC
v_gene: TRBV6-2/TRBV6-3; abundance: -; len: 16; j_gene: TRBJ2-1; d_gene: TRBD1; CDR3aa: CASSLLTGGAYNEQFF; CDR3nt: TGTGCCAGCAGTCTCTTAACAGGGGGTGCCTACAATGAGCAGTTCTTC
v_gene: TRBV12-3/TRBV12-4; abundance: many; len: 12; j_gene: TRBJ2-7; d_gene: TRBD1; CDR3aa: CASRTGASEQYF; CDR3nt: TGTGCCAGCAGGACAGGGGCCTCCGAGCAGTACTTC
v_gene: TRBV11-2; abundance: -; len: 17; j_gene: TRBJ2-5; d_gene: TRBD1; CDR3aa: CASSLGLGQGARETQYF; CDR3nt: TGTGCCAGCAGCTTAGGTCTGGGACAGGGGGCGCGAGAGACCCAGTACTTC
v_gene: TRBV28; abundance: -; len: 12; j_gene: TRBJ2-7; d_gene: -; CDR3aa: CASMARAREQYF; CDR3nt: TGTGCCAGCATGGCGAGGGCGAGGGAGCAGTACTTC
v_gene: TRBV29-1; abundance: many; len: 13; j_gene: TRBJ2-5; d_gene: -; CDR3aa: CSVDSGLQETQYF; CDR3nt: TGCAGCGTAGACTCGGGGTTACAAGAGACCCAGTACTTC
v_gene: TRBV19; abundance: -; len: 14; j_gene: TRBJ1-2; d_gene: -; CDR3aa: CAVKQGAGGYGYTF; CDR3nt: TGTGCCGTGAAACAGGGTGCGGGAGGCTATGGCTACACCTTC
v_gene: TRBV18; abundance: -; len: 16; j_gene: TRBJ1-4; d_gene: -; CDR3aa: CASSPRRGDYNEKLFF; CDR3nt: TGTGCCAGCTCACCAAGGAGAGGGGATTATAATGAAAAACTGTTTTTT
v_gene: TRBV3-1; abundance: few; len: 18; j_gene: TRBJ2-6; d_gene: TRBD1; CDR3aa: CASSQGTGTFSGANVLTF; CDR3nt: TGTGCCAGCAGTCAAGGGACAGGTACTTTCTCTGGGGCCAACGTCCTGACTTTC
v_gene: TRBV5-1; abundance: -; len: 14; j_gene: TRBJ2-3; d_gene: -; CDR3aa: CASSNPPSTDTQYF; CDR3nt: TGCGCCAGCAGCAATCCCCCTAGCACAGATACGCAGTATTTT
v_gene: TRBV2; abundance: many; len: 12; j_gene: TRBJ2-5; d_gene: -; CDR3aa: CASRLAQETQYF; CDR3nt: TGTGCCAGCCGGTTGGCGCAAGAGACCCAGTACTTC
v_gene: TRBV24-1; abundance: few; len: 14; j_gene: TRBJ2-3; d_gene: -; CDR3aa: CATSSSSSTDTQYF; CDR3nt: TGTGCCACCAGTAGTTCTAGTAGTACAGATACGCAGTATTTT
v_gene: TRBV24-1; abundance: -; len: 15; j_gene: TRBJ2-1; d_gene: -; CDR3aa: CATQVRDTGNNKQLF; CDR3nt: TGTGCCACCCAGGTTCGGGACACGGGTAACAATAAGCAGCTCTTC
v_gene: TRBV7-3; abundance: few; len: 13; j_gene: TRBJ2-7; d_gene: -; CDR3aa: CASSLGRNDEQYF; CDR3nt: TGTGCCAGCAGCTTGGGACGAAACGACGAGCAGTACTTC
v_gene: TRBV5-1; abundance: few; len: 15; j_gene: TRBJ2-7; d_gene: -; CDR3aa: CASSFGHQASTEQYF; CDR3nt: TGCGCCAGCAGCTTCGGACACCAGGCCTCTACGGAGCAGTACTTC
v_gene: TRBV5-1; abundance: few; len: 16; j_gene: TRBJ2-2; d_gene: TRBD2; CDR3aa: CASRLAGAPNTGELFF; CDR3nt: TGCGCCAGCCGACTAGCGGGGGCCCCGAACACCGGGGAGCTGTTTTTT
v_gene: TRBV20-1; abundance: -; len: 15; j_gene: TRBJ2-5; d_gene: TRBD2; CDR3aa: CSARVAGDRGETQYF; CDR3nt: TGCAGTGCTAGAGTAGCGGGAGATAGGGGGGAGACCCAGTACTTC
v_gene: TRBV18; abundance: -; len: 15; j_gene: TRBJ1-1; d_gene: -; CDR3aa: CASSFSGTKNTEAFF; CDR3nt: TGTGCCAGCTCATTCAGCGGGACAAAGAACACTGAAGCTTTCTTT
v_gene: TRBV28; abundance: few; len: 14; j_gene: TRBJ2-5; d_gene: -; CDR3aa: CASSTSGYQETQYF; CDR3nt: TGTGCCAGCAGTACAAGCGGGTACCAAGAGACCCAGTACTTC
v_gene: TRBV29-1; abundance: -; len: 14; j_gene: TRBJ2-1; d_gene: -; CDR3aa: CSARGYSSYNEQFF; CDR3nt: TGCAGCGCAAGGGGGTACAGCTCCTACAATGAGCAGTTCTTC
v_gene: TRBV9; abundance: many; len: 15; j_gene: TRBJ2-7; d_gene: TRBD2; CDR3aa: CASSLSGYSSYEQYF; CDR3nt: TGTGCCAGCAGCCTTAGCGGGTATAGCTCCTACGAGCAGTACTTC
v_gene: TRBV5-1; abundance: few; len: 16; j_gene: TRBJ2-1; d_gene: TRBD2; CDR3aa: CASSLANSGRVDEQFF; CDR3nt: TGCGCCAGCAGCTTGGCCAATAGCGGGAGAGTCGATGAGCAGTTCTTC
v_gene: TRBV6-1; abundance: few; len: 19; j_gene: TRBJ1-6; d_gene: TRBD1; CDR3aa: CASRTGTASSRSENSPLHF; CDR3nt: TGTGCCAGCAGAACCGGGACAGCGTCCTCCCGGTCCGAAAATTCACCCCTCCACTTT
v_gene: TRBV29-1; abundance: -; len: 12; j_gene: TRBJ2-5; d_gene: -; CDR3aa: CSSKGGAETQYF; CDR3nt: TGCAGCTCAAAGGGGGGAGCGGAGACCCAGTACTTC
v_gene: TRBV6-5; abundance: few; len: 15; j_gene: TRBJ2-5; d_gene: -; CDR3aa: CASSYSSYRQETQYF; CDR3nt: TGTGCCAGCAGTTACTCCAGCTACCGCCAAGAGACCCAGTACTTC
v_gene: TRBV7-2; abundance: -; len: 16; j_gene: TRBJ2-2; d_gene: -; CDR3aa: CASSSTTAPNTGELFF; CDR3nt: TGTGCCAGCAGCTCCACGACAGCTCCGAACACCGGGGAGCTGTTTTTT